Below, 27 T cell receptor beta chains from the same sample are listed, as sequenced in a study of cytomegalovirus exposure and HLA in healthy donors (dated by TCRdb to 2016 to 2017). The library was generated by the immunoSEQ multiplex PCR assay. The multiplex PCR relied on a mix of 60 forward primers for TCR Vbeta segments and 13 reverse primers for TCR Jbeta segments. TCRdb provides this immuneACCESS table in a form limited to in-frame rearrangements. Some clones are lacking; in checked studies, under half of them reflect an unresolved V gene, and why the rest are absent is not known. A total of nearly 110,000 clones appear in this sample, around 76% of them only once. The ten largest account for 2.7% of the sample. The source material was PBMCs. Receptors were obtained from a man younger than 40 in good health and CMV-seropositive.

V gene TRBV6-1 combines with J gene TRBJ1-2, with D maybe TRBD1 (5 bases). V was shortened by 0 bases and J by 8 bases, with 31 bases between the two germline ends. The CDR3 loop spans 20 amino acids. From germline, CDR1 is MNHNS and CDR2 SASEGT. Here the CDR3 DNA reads TGTGCCAGCAGTGAAGCGGAGCATTTCGCCGGGGGTGGCGACCGAGGGGGCTACACCTTC. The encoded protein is CASSEAEHFAGGGDRGGYTF.

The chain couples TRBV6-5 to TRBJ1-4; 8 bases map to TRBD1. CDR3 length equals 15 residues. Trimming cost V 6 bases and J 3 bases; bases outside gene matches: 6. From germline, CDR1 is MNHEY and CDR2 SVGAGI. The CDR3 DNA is TGTGCCAGCAGCCTCGGGACAGGCGCTAATGAAAAACTGTTTTTT. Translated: CASSLGTGANEKLFF.

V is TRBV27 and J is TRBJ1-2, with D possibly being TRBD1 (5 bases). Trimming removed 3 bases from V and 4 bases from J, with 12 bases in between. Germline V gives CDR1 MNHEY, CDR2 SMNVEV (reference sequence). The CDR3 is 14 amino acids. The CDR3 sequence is CASSFPTASYGYTF. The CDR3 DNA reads TGTGCCAGCAGTTTCCCGACAGCCTCCTATGGCTACACCTTC.

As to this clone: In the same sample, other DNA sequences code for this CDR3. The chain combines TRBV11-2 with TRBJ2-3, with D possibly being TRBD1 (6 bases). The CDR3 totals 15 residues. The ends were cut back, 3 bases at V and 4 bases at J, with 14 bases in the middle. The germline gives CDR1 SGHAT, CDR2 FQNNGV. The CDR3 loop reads CASSLGGRGPDTQYF. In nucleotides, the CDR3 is TGTGCCAGCAGCTTGGGCGGCAGGGGCCCAGATACGCAGTATTTT. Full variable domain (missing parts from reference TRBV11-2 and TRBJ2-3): EAGVAQSPRYKIIEKRQSVAFWCNPISGHATLYWYQQILGQGPKLLIQFQNNGVVDDSQLPKDRFSAERLKGVDSTLKIQPAKLEDSAVYLCASSLGGRGPDTQYFGPGTRLTVL.

In nucleotides, the CDR3 is TGTGCCAGTAGTATAGATCCCTCGGACAGCCCCTTAGGTGGGCAGTTCTTC. It encodes CASSIDPSDSPLGGQFF. The chain joins TRBV19 to TRBJ2-1; D is possibly TRBD1 (6 bases). V shed 0 bases and J shed 12 bases, with 24 bases lying between them. The CDR3 runs to 17 residues. In germline, CDR1 is LNHDA, CDR2 SQIVND (reference sequence).

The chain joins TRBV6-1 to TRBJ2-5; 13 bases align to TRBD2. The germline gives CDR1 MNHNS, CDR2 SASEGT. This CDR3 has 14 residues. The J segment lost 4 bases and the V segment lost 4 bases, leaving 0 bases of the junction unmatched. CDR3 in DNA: TGTGCCAGCAGTGGGACTAGCGGGGGAGAGACCCAGTACTTC. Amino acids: CASSGTSGGETQYF.

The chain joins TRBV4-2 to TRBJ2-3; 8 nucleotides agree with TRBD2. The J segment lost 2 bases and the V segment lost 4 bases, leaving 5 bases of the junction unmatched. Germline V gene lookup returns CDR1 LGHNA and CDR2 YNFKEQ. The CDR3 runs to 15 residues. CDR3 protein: CASSPNGGATDTQYF. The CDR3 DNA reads TGTGCCAGCAGCCCTAACGGGGGGGCCACAGATACGCAGTATTTT.

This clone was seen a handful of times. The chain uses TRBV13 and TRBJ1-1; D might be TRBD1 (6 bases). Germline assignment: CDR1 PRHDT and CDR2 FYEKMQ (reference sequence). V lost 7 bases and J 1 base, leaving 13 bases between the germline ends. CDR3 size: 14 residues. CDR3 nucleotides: TGTGCCAGCAAACCCGGGACACAGAACACTGAAGCTTTCTTT. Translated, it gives CASKPGTQNTEAFF.

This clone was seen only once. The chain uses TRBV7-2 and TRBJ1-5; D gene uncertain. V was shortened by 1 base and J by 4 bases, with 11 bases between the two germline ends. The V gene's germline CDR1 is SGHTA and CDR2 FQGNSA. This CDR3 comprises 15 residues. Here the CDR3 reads CASSLDGLNNQPQHF. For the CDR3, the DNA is TGTGCCAGCAGCTTAGATGGACTTAATAATCAGCCCCAGCATTTT.

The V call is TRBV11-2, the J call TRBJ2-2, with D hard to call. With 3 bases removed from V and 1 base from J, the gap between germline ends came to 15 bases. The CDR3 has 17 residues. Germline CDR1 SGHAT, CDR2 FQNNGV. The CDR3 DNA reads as TGTGCCAGCAGCTTCCGGCCACAACAGCTGAACACCGGGGAGCTGTTTTTT. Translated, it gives CASSFRPQQLNTGELFF.

CDR3 protein: CASSIQGVNTEAFF. The CDR3 DNA reads as TGCGCCAGCAGCATCCAGGGGGTGAACACTGAAGCTTTCTTT. The chain uses TRBV5-1 and TRBJ1-1, with 7 bases aligning to TRBD1. Per the germline V gene, CDR1 is SGHRS and CDR2 is YFSETQ. This CDR3 has 14 residues. The V gene end was trimmed by 4 bases and the J gene end by 0 bases; junction bases not matched to a gene: 3.

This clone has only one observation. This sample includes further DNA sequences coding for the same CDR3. For the CDR3, the DNA is TGTGCCAGTAGTCCCGGACAGGGTCAGGGCTACACCTTC. Protein sequence: CASSPGQGQGYTF. The chain joins TRBV19 to TRBJ1-2; 8 bases are a match to TRBD1. CDR1 LNHDA and CDR2 SQIVND come from the germline V gene (reference sequence). V lost 5 bases, J lost 8 bases, and 7 bases stayed unmatched. The CDR3 extends over 13 amino acids.

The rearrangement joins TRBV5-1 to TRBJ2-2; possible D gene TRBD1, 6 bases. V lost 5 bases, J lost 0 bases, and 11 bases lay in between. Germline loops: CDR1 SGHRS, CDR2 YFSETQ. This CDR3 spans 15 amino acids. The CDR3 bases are TGCGCCAGCAGAGTAGGGACAACGAACACCGGGGAGCTGTTTTTT. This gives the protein CASRVGTTNTGELFF.

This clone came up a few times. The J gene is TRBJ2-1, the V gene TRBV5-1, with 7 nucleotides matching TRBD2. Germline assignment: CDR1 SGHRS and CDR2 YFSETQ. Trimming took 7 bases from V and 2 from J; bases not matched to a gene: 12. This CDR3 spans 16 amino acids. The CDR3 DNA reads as TGCGCCAGCCTATCCCAACCTAGCGGAACCTACAATGAGCAGTTCTTC. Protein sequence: CASLSQPSGTYNEQFF.

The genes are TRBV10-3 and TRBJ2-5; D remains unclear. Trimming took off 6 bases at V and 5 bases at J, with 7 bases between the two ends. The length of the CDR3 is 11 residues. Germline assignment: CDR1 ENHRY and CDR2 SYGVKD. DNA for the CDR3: TGTGCCATCAGCCAACAGGAGACCCAGTACTTC. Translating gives CAISQQETQYF.

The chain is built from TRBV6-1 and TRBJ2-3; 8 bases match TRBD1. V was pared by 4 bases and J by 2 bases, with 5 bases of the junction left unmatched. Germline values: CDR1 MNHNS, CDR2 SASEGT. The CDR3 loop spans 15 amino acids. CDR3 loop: CASSGQGAFTDTQYF. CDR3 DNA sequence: TGTGCCAGCAGTGGGCAGGGGGCTTTCACAGATACGCAGTATTTT.

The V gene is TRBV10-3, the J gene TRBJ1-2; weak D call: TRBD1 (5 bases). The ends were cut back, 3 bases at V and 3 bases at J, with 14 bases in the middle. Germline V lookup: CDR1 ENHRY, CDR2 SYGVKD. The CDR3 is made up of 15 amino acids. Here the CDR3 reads CAISESGGLDYGYTF. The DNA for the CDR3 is TGTGCCATCAGTGAATCCGGGGGTTTGGACTATGGCTACACCTTC.

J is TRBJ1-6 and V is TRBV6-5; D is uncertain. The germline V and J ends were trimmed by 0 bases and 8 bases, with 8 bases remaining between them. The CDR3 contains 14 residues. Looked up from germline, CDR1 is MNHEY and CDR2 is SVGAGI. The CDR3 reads CASSYSNRDSPLHF. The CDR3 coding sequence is TGTGCCAGCAGTTACTCGAACAGAGATTCACCCCTCCACTTT.

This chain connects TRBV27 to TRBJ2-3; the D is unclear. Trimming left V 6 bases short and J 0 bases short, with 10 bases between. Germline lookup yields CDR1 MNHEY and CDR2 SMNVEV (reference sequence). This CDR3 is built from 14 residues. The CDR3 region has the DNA TGTGCCAGCAGCCCTACTTCTAGCACAGATACGCAGTATTTT. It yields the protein CASSPTSSTDTQYF.

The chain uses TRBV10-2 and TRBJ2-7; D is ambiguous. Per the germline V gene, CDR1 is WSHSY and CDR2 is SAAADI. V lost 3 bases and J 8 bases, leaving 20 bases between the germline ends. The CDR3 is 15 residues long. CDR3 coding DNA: TGCGCCAGCAGTGAAGTGGCAGGCCTTGGCTTGAAGCAGTACTTC. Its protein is CASSEVAGLGLKQYF.

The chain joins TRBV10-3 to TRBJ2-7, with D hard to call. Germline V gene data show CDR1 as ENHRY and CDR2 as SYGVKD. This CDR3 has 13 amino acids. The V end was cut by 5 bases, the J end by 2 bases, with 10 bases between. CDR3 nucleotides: TGTGCCATCAGTAACGGTGTTGCCTACGAGCAGTACTTC. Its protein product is CAISNGVAYEQYF.

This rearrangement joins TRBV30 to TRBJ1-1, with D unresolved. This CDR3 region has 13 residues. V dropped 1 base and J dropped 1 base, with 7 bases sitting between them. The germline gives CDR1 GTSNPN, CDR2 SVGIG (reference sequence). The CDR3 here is CAWSGARNTEAFF. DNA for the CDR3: TGTGCCTGGAGTGGAGCAAGGAACACTGAAGCTTTCTTT.

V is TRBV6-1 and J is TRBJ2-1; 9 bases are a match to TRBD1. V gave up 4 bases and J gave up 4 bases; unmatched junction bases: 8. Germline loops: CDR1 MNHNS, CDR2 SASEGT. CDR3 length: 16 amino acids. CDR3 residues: CASSVSQGAVYNEQFF. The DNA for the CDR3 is TGTGCCAGCAGTGTATCACAGGGGGCGGTTTACAATGAGCAGTTCTTC.

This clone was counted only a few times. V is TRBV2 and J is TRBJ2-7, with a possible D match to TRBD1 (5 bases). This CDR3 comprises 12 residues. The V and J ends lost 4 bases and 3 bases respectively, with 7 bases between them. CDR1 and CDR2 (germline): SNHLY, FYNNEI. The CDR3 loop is CASSGTHYEQYF. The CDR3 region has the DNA TGTGCCAGCAGTGGGACACACTACGAGCAGTACTTC. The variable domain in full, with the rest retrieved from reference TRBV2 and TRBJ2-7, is EPEVTQTPSHQVTQMGQEVILRCVPISNHLYFYWYRQILGQKVEFLVSFYNNEISEKSEIFDDQFSVERPDGSNFTLKIRSTKLEDSAMYFCASSGTHYEQYFGPGTRLTVT.

CDR3 nucleotides: TGTGCCACCAGCAGGGCAACAGGGGGCTACAACGAGCAGTACTTC. It encodes CATSRATGGYNEQYF. The J gene is TRBJ2-7, the V gene TRBV15, with 9 bases aligning to TRBD1. The CDR3 covers 15 residues. From germline, CDR1 is LNHNV and CDR2 YYDKDF (reference sequence). V shed 3 bases, J shed 5 bases, and the junction held 8 bases outside the gene matches. Full variable domain (outside the CDR3, taken from reference TRBV15 and TRBJ2-7): DAMVIQNPRYQVTQFGKPVTLSCSQTLNHNVMYWYQQKSSQAPKLLFHYYDKDFNNEADTPDNFQSRRPNTSFCFLDIRSPGLGDTAMYLCATSRATGGYNEQYFGPGTRLTVT.

This CDR3 reads CASSDYGGSQTDTQYF. In DNA form, the CDR3 reads TGTGCCAGCAGTGACTATGGTGGGAGTCAAACAGATACGCAGTATTTT. The V gene is TRBV6-4, the J gene TRBJ2-3, with D perhaps matching TRBD2 (5 bases). V lost 1 base and J 3 bases, leaving 14 bases between the germline ends. Per germline, CDR1 MRHNA and CDR2 SNTAGT. The CDR3 sequence is 16 residues long.

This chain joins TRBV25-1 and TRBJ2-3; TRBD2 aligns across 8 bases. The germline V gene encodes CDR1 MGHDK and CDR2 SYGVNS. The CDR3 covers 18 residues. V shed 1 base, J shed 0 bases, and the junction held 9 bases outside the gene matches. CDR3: CASSEWAGGSTSTDTQYF. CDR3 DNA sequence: TGTGCCAGCAGTGAATGGGCGGGGGGTTCCACTAGCACAGATACGCAGTATTTT.